This TCR beta chain was captured by sequencing in a study of blood T cell repertoires in COVID-19. Study background: Acute and convalescent COVID-19 specimens originated in the United States, Italy and Spain. The analysed material was cDNA or gDNA that came from T cells, B-cell-depleted T cells, or PBMCs.

From germline, CDR1 is SGDLS and CDR2 YYNGEE. This CDR3 contains 15 residues. The V and J ends lost 0 bases and 2 bases respectively, with 12 bases between them. In the source study's methods: The assay estimated nucleated cells by amplifying reference gene primers. Profiled with immunoSEQ multiplex PCR; TCRdb holds only in-frame clones, not every one. D and trimming come from the DNA, and the V and J calls and clone size come from that table. There are about 140,000 clones in the sample; 70% to 80% occur only once, and roughly 3.6% lies in the top ten. The sample taken for sequencing was peripheral blood. The origin of this receptor is a man aged 55 to 70 with acute or convalescent COVID-19. The chain has TRBV9 and TRBJ2-7, with D uncertain. CDR3 DNA sequence: TGTGCCAGCAGCGTAGTGTCCCCCTTCCCCTACGAGCAGTACTTC. Its translation is CASSVVSPFPYEQYF.